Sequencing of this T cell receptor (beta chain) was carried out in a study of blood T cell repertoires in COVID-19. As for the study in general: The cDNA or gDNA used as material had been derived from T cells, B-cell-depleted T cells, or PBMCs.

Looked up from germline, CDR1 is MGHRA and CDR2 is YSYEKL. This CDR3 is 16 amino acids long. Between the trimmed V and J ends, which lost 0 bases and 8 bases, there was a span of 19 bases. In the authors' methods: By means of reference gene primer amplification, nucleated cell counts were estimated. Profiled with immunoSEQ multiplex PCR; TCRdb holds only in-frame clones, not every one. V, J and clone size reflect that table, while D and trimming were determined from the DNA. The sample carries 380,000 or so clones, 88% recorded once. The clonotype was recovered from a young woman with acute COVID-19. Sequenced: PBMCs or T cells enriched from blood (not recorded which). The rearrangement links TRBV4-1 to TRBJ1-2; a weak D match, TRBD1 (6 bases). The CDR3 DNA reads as TGCGCCAGCAGCCAAGAAGTCCCCAGGGACACTGAGGGCTACACCTTC. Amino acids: CASSQEVPRDTEGYTF.